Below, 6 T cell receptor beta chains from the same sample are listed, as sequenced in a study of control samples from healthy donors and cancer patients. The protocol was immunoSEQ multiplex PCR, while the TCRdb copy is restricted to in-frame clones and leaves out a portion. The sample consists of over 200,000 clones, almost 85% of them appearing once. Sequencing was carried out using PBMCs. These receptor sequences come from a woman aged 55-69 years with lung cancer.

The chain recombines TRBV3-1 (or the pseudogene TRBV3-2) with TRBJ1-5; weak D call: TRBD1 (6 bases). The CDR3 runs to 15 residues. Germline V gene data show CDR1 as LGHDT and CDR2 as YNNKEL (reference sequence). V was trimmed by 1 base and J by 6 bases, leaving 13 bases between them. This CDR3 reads CASSQAGAQGQPQHF. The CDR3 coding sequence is TGTGCCAGCAGCCAAGCAGGGGCGCAAGGTCAGCCCCAGCATTTT.

In nucleotides, the CDR3 is TGCGCCAGCAGCTTAGACAATCCTAGCACAGATACGCAGTATTTT. Its translation is CASSLDNPSTDTQYF. J is TRBJ2-3 and V is TRBV5-1, with D unclear. V dropped 2 bases and J dropped 0 bases, with 10 bases sitting between them. The V gene's germline CDR1 is SGHRS and CDR2 YFSETQ. The CDR3 runs 15 residues.

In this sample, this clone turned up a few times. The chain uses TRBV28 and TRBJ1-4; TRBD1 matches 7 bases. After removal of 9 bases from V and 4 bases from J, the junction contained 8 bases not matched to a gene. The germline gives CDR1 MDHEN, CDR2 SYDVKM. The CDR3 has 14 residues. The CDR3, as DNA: TGTGCCAGTCAACCGGGACAGCGTAATGAAAAACTGTTTTTT. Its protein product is CASQPGQRNEKLFF.

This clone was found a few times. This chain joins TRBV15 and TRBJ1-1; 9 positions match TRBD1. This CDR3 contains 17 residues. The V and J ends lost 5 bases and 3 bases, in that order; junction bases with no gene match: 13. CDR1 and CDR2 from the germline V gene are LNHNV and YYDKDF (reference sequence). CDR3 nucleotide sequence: TGTGCCACCAGCGGGTGGGGTACAGGGGGCCGGGACACTGAAGCTTTCTTT. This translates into CATSGWGTGGRDTEAFF. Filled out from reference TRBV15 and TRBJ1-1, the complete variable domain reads DAMVIQNPRYQVTQFGKPVTLSCSQTLNHNVMYWYQQKSSQAPKLLFHYYDKDFNNEADTPDNFQSRRPNTSFCFLDIRSPGLGDTAMYLCATSGWGTGGRDTEAFFGQGTRLTVV.

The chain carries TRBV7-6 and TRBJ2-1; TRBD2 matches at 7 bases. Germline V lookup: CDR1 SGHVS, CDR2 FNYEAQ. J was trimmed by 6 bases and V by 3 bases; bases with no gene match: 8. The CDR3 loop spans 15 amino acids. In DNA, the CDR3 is TGTGCCAGCAGCTTTCTAGCGGTCAATGGCAATGAGCAGTTCTTC. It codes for CASSFLAVNGNEQFF.

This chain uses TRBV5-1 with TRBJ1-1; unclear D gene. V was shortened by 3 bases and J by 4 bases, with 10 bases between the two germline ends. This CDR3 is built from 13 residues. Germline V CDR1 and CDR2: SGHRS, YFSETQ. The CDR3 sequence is CASSWARGTEAFF. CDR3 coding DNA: TGCGCCAGCAGCTGGGCCCGGGGCACTGAAGCTTTCTTT.